The sequence of this T cell receptor (beta chain) was determined in a study of cytomegalovirus exposure and HLA in healthy donors (dated by TCRdb to about 2017). Background for the entire study: According to a later analysis, the 120 or so validation repertoires were produced on the same platform as the approximately 620 repertoires of the first cohort. The aim of the study was to test whether cataloging public T cell receptors could identify signatures of past pathogen exposure. Besides the first cohort of 666 subjects, a separate validation cohort made up of roughly 130 different subjects was used. To predict cytomegalovirus infection status, the study combined high-throughput TCR immunosequencing, statistical association of individual TCRs with disease status, and machine learning.

The donors belonged to the validation cohort of approximately 130 subjects, which was separate from the roughly 670-subject first cohort. Results and caveats for the whole study, not just this receptor: The classifier was reported to diagnose cytomegalovirus status with high specificity and sensitivity in both the original cohort and the validation cohort. A total of roughly 160 TCR beta chains were listed by the study as associated with cytomegalovirus. A later analysis lacked HLA typing for the validation cohort, so it scored co-occurrence in that cohort across all 110 or so repertoires. While some public TCRs were present in many individuals, most TCR sequences turned up only very rarely across donors. Subsequent analysis determined that TCRs grouped into clusters in the first cohort also showed a tendency toward co-occurrence across the 120 validation repertoires, and 94% of cluster scores exceeded 0. In vitro tests confirmed that a few of the cytomegalovirus-associated TCR beta chains recognize cytomegalovirus antigens. According to the authors, the approach could potentially be generalized to other disease states and immunological phenotypes.

The germline V gene specifies SQVTM as CDR1 and ANQGSEA as CDR2. The CDR3, cysteine through phenylalanine, is 14 amino acids long. Kept here is only the CDR3 DNA, which spans 42 bases and is read in frame from base 1. V gives up 6 bases and J gives up 5 bases, and the segment between their germline ends measures 17 bases. Library preparation used the immunoSEQ multiplex PCR assay. The authors processed their data as follows. To diagnose cytomegalovirus status from the catalog of TCR beta chain sequences, a statistical classification framework was built. In its TCRdb copy, this immuneACCESS table keeps in-frame sequences only and misses some clones. Where compared with another copy, unresolved V genes explain less than half of these, and the others have no known cause. That table supplies the V and J calls and clone size; D and trimming were determined from the DNA. The sample includes some 120,000 clones, with approximately 89% observed a single time. In total, the top ten clones hold about 1% of the sample.

This clone was picked up one time. Its antigen is unknown. No base-level quality is on record; no much larger clone is a single base apart. In this chain, TRBV29-1 is recombined with TRBJ2-1; too little of a D gene remains to name it. The sequence was obtained from a young woman in good health and CMV-seronegative. Sequencing was performed on PBMCs. The CDR3 region: CSVHSISLDNEQFF. Here is the DNA: TGCAGCGTCCACTCGATAAGTCTTGACAATGAGCAGTTCTTC.